The rows below give T cell receptor beta chains drawn from one sample of a study of T-cell memory formation after mild COVID-19. TCRdb reprocessed the 5' RACE reads with MiXCR, giving one entry per CDR3 protein. The table has about 160,000 distinct CDR3 sequences, 31% seen once; the top ten hold 12%. Sequencing was carried out using PBMCs or a T cell subset sorted from them (not recorded which). The origin of the receptors is an adult woman who had mild COVID-19 (a few samples of this study predate the infection). Cell type and time point are not known. Each CDR3 is given with its conserved first and last residue. Fields, in order: D gene, J gene, clone size, V gene, CDR3 protein, CDR3 DNA. A D gene is named only where the DNA matches it firmly. Expanded clones are given a class, and other clones once, few, many or no size at all.

d_gene: TRBD2; j_gene: TRBJ2-2; abundance: NA; v_gene: TRBV12-3/TRBV12-4; CDR3aa: CASSYGGSGGTGELFF; CDR3nt: TGTGCCAGCAGTTATGGCGGGAGTGGGGGCACCGGGGAGCTGTTTTTT
d_gene: TRBD1; j_gene: TRBJ2-7; abundance: few; v_gene: TRBV29-1; CDR3aa: CSVVSGTGDYEQYF; CDR3nt: TGCAGCGTTGTTTCCGGGACAGGGGACTACGAGCAGTACTTC
d_gene: NA; j_gene: TRBJ2-3; abundance: NA; v_gene: TRBV18; CDR3aa: CASSPPSRGGDTQYF; CDR3nt: TGTGCCAGCTCACCACCGTCCAGGGGTGGAGATACGCAGTATTTT
d_gene: TRBD1; j_gene: TRBJ1-4; abundance: few; v_gene: TRBV12-3/TRBV12-4; CDR3aa: CASRSRDRFNEKLFF; CDR3nt: TGTGCCAGCAGAAGCCGGGACAGATTTAATGAAAAACTGTTTTTT
d_gene: TRBD2; j_gene: TRBJ2-3; abundance: few; v_gene: TRBV7-2; CDR3aa: CASSASGSIGDTQYF; CDR3nt: TGTGCCAGCAGCGCCAGCGGGAGCATCGGAGATACGCAGTATTTT
d_gene: NA; j_gene: TRBJ2-1; abundance: NA; v_gene: TRBV6-6; CDR3aa: CASSYLRKTSRQVDEQFF; CDR3nt: TGTGCCAGCAGTTACCTCCGAAAAACCTCCCGACAGGTTGATGAGCAGTTCTTC
d_gene: TRBD1; j_gene: TRBJ1-2; abundance: NA; v_gene: TRBV7-3; CDR3aa: CASSSTGAAVGGYTF; CDR3nt: TGTGCCAGCAGCTCGACAGGGGCCGCGGTGGGTGGCTACACCTTC
d_gene: TRBD1; j_gene: TRBJ2-3; abundance: NA; v_gene: TRBV5-1; CDR3aa: CASSLRQGAHTQYF; CDR3nt: TGCGCCAGCAGCTTGCGACAGGGGGCACATACGCAGTATTTT
d_gene: TRBD2; j_gene: TRBJ2-3; abundance: once; v_gene: TRBV4-1; CDR3aa: CASSQRTSGTDTQYF; CDR3nt: TGCGCCAGCAGCCAGAGGACTAGTGGCACAGATACGCAGTATTTT
d_gene: NA; j_gene: TRBJ1-5; abundance: NA; v_gene: TRBV11-1; CDR3aa: CASSLQETQPQHF; CDR3nt: TGTGCCAGCAGCTTACAGGAGACCCAGCCCCAGCATTTT
d_gene: NA; j_gene: TRBJ1-1; abundance: NA; v_gene: TRBV18; CDR3aa: CASSPGLTVLNTEAFF; CDR3nt: TGTGCCAGCTCACCCGGATTGACAGTCCTGAACACTGAAGCTTTCTTT
d_gene: TRBD2; j_gene: TRBJ2-1; abundance: few; v_gene: TRBV12-5; CDR3aa: CASGPTSGGGRDSGQFF; CDR3nt: TGTGCTAGTGGCCCCACCTCAGGTGGCGGGAGGGACTCGGGGCAGTTCTTC
d_gene: TRBD2; j_gene: TRBJ2-1; abundance: NA; v_gene: TRBV12-3/TRBV12-4; CDR3aa: CASSQLAGNRDEQFF; CDR3nt: TGTGCCAGCAGTCAGCTAGCGGGCAATCGCGATGAGCAGTTCTTC
d_gene: NA; j_gene: TRBJ2-3; abundance: NA; v_gene: TRBV20-1; CDR3aa: CSARDPGVASTDTQYF; CDR3nt: TGCAGTGCTAGAGATCCCGGGGTCGCTAGCACAGATACGCAGTATTTT
d_gene: NA; j_gene: TRBJ2-1; abundance: NA; v_gene: TRBV7-6; CDR3aa: CASSAQGGQFF; CDR3nt: TGTGCCAGCAGTGCGCAGGGTGGGCAGTTCTTC
d_gene: NA; j_gene: TRBJ2-1; abundance: few; v_gene: TRBV12-3/TRBV12-4; CDR3aa: CASSPINEQFF; CDR3nt: TGTGCCAGCAGTCCAATCAATGAGCAGTTCTTC
d_gene: TRBD2; j_gene: TRBJ2-3; abundance: NA; v_gene: TRBV6-6; CDR3aa: CASSWSRGGDTQYF; CDR3nt: TGTGCCAGCAGTTGGTCCCGGGGGGGAGATACGCAGTATTTT
d_gene: NA; j_gene: TRBJ1-2; abundance: NA; v_gene: TRBV12-3/TRBV12-4; CDR3aa: CASSPGTRYGYTF; CDR3nt: TGTGCCAGCAGCCCAGGGACTCGATATGGCTACACCTTC
d_gene: TRBD1; j_gene: TRBJ1-2; abundance: NA; v_gene: TRBV12-3/TRBV12-4; CDR3aa: CASSPLGQGAIYGYTF; CDR3nt: TGTGCCAGCAGTCCCCTCGGACAGGGGGCGATCTATGGCTACACCTTC
d_gene: TRBD1; j_gene: TRBJ2-3; abundance: NA; v_gene: TRBV4-1; CDR3aa: CASSQEGTGATDTQYF; CDR3nt: TGCGCCAGCAGCCAAGAGGGGACAGGAGCCACAGATACGCAGTATTTT
d_gene: NA; j_gene: TRBJ1-6; abundance: once; v_gene: TRBV30; CDR3aa: CAWRGAGQGQSPLHF; CDR3nt: TGTGCCTGGAGAGGCGCGGGGCAGGGCCAATCACCCCTCCACTTT
d_gene: TRBD1; j_gene: TRBJ1-6; abundance: few; v_gene: TRBV5-5; CDR3aa: CASSLSRTGGSLPLHF; CDR3nt: TGTGCCAGCAGCTTGTCAAGGACAGGGGGTAGTTTACCCCTCCACTTT
d_gene: TRBD2; j_gene: TRBJ2-7; abundance: few; v_gene: TRBV20-1; CDR3aa: CSAPASGLAAYVQYF; CDR3nt: TGCAGTGCTCCAGCCTCGGGACTAGCGGCCTACGTGCAGTACTTC
d_gene: TRBD1; j_gene: TRBJ1-1; abundance: NA; v_gene: TRBV20-1; CDR3aa: CSARDLDRTKLRNTEAFF; CDR3nt: TGCAGTGCTAGAGATCTGGACAGGACGAAGCTTCGGAACACTGAAGCTTTCTTT
d_gene: TRBD1; j_gene: TRBJ1-1; abundance: few; v_gene: TRBV29-1; CDR3aa: CSVGTGHTEAFF; CDR3nt: TGCAGCGTCGGGACAGGGCACACTGAAGCTTTCTTT
d_gene: NA; j_gene: TRBJ2-5; abundance: few; v_gene: TRBV5-1; CDR3aa: CASSPLRQAGETQYF; CDR3nt: TGCGCCAGCAGCCCGCTTAGACAGGCTGGGGAGACCCAGTACTTC
d_gene: NA; j_gene: TRBJ1-2; abundance: NA; v_gene: TRBV7-6; CDR3aa: CASSLGEGDGYTF; CDR3nt: TGTGCCAGCAGCTTAGGGGAGGGAGATGGCTACACCTTC
d_gene: NA; j_gene: TRBJ1-1; abundance: few; v_gene: TRBV7-9; CDR3aa: CASSPPGEAFF; CDR3nt: TGTGCCAGCAGCCCCCCCGGGGAAGCTTTCTTT